This entry describes one TCR beta chain. What it binds is not known. The data belong to a study of neurological immune-mediated disorders. The CDR3 consists of 14 residues. Germline V gives CDR1 SGDLS, CDR2 YYNGEE. Trimming took 1 base from V and 9 from J; bases not matched to a gene: 6. cDNA synthesis was performed by 5'RACE with 10-nucleotide random UMIs. TCRdb reprocessed the 5' RACE reads via MiXCR and lists one record per CDR3 protein. Here the sample spans 50,000 or so distinct CDR3 sequences, about a quarter being singletons. Notes on the study in general: The study found the most TCR clonal expansion in HTLV-1-associated myelopathy and the least in multiple sclerosis, below healthy controls. None of the CDR3 amino acid sequences found in expanded clones was shared across subjects. This suggests that the TCR-beta repertoires were private in all groups.

Sequenced sample: PBMCs. The clonotype comes from a woman in her 70s in good health. The chain uses TRBV9 and TRBJ2-3; 9 bases map to TRBD2. CDR3 loop: CASSVSLAGNTQYF. CDR3 in DNA: TGTGCCAGCAGCGTAAGTCTAGCGGGAAACACGCAGTATTTT.